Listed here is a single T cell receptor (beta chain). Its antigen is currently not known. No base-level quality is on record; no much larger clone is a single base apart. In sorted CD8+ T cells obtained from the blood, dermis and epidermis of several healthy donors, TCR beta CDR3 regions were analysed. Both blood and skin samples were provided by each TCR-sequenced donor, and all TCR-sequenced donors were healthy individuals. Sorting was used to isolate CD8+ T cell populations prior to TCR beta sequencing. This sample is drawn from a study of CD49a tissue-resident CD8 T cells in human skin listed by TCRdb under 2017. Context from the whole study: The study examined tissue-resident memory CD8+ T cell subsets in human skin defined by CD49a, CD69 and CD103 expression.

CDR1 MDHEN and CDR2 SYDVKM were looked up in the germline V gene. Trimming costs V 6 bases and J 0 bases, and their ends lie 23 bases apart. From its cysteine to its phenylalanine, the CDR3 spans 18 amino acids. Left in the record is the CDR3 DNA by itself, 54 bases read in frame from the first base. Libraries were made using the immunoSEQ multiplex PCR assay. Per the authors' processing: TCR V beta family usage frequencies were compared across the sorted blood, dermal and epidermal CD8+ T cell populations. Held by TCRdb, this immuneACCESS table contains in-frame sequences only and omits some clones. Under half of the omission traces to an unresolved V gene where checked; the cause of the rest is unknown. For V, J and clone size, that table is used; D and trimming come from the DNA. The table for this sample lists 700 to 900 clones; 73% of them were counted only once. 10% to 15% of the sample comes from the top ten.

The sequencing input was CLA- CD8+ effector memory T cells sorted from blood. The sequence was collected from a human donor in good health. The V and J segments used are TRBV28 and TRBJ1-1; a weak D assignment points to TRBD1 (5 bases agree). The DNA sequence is TGTGCCAGCAGACCAGACAGAACACAGAAACTCATGAACACTGAAGCTTTCTTT. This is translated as CASRPDRTQKLMNTEAFF.